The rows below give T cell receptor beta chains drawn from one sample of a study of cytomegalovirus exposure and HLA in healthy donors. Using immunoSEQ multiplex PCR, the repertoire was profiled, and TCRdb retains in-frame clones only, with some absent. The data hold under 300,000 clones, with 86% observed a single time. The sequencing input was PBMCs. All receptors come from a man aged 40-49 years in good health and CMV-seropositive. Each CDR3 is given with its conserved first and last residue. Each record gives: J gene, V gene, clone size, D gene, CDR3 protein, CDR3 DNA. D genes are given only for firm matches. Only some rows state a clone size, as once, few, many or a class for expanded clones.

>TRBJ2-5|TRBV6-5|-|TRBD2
CASARLAGVRETQYF
TGTGCCAGCGCCCGACTAGCGGGAGTGCGAGAGACCCAGTACTTC
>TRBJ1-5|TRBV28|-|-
CASRPTGVGQPQHF
TGTGCCAGCAGGCCGACAGGAGTCGGGCAGCCCCAGCATTTT
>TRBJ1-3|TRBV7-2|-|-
CASSSQSAGNTIYF
TGTGCCAGCAGCTCTCAGTCTGCTGGAAACACCATATATTTT
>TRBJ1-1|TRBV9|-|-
CASSAGTPNTEAFF
TGTGCCAGCAGCGCCGGGACACCGAACACTGAAGCTTTCTTT
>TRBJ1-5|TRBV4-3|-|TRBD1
CASSQGLRGRGQPQHF
TGCGCCAGCAGCCAGGGCCTCAGGGGGCGAGGTCAGCCCCAGCATTTT
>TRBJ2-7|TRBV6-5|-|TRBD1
CASSYWTGGVYEQYF
TGTGCCAGCAGTTACTGGACAGGGGGGGTCTACGAGCAGTACTTC
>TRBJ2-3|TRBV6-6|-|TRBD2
CAIQEILAGDTDTQYF
TGTGCCATCCAAGAGATCCTAGCGGGAGATACAGATACGCAGTATTTT
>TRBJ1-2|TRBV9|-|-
CASSVDDRNHYGYTF
TGTGCCAGCAGCGTAGATGACAGGAACCACTATGGCTACACCTTC
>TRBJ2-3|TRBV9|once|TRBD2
CASSASSGRAHTDTQYF
TGTGCCAGCAGCGCTTCTAGCGGGAGGGCCCACACAGATACGCAGTATTTT
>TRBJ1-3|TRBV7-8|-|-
CASISRTEENTIYF
TGTGCCAGCATCAGCCGGACAGAGGAAAACACCATATATTTT
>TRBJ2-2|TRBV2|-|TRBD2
CASSESLAGVAGELFF
TGTGCCAGCAGTGAAAGCCTAGCGGGAGTGGCCGGGGAGCTGTTTTTT
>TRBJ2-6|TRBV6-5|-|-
CASSYSSPGANVLTF
TGTGCCAGCAGTTACTCGAGCCCCGGGGCCAACGTCCTGACTTTC
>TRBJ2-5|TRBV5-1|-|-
CASSLASETQYF
TGCGCCAGCAGCTTGGCCTCAGAGACCCAGTACTTC
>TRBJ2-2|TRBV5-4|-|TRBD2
CASSPSGRAPGELFF
TGTGCCAGCAGCCCTAGCGGGAGGGCCCCCGGGGAGCTGTTTTTT
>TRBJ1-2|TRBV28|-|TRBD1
CASSFAGQNIYGYTF
TGTGCCAGCAGTTTCGCGGGACAGAATATCTATGGCTACACCTTC
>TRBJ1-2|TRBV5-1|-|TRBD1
CASSLEGQGSVGYTF
TGCGCCAGCAGCTTGGAGGGACAGGGATCGGTTGGCTACACCTTC
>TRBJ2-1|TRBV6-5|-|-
CASSYSIISTNEQFF
TGTGCCAGCAGTTACTCGATAATCAGTACCAATGAGCAGTTCTTC
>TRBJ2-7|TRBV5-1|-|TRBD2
CASSGRGLAGFGEQYF
TGCGCCAGCAGCGGGCGGGGACTAGCGGGTTTCGGCGAGCAGTACTTC
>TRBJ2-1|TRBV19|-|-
CASSVSRSRNEQFF
TGTGCCTCCTCTGTTTCTCGCTCGCGGAATGAGCAGTTCTTC
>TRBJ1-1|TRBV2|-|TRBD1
CASTRGNRGNTEAFF
TGTGCCAGCACCAGAGGAAACAGGGGAAACACTGAAGCTTTCTTT
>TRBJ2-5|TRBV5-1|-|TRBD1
CASMGGQGVQETQYF
TGCGCCAGCATGGGGGGACAGGGGGTTCAAGAGACCCAGTACTTC
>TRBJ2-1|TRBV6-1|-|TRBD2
CASSALPRAGWEGNEQFF
TGTGCCAGCAGTGCGCTCCCCCGAGCGGGATGGGAGGGGAATGAGCAGTTCTTC
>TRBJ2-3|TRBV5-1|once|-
CASSLDGAETDTQYF
TGCGCCAGCAGCTTGGATGGGGCAGAAACAGATACGCAGTATTTT
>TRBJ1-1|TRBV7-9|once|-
CASSPPSSTEAFF
TGTGCCAGCAGCCCCCCGAGCTCCACTGAAGCTTTCTTT
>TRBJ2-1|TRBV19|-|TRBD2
CASSTPGQGFTSRLAGAYNEQFF
TGTGCCAGTAGTACACCGGGACAGGGATTCACATCGCGACTAGCGGGAGCCTACAATGAGCAGTTCTTC
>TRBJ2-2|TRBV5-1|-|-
CASSWGRDPWTGELFF
TGCGCCAGCAGCTGGGGCAGGGATCCGTGGACCGGGGAGCTGTTTTTT
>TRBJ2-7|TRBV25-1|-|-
CASSRGREVVDEQYF
TGTGCCAGCAGTAGGGGCAGGGAGGTCGTCGACGAGCAGTACTTC
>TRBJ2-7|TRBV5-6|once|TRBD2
CASSLVLTSGYYEQYF
TGTGCCAGCAGCTTGGTATTGACTAGCGGTTACTACGAGCAGTACTTC
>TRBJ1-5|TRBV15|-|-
CATSRGNGVNQPQHF
TGTGCCACCAGCAGAGGAAACGGAGTGAATCAGCCCCAGCATTTT
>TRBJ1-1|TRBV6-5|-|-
CASSYSGPPGEAFF
TGTGCCAGCAGTTACTCCGGTCCCCCGGGTGAAGCTTTCTTT
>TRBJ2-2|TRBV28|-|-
CASRRDGRNTGELFF
TGTGCCAGCAGACGGGACGGGAGGAACACCGGGGAGCTGTTTTTT
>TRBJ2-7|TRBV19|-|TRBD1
CASSGGDRERVLF
TGTGCCAGTAGTGGCGGGGACAGGGAAAGGGTACTCTTC